This is a list of T cell receptor beta chains from one sample in a study of regulatory T cells in long-lasting Graves disease. Each CDR3 protein is one row after TCRdb ran MiXCR on the multiplex PCR reads. Among approximately 480,000 distinct CDR3 sequences listed, under 20% were seen once. These data also formed part of another study, on T cells in Graves' hyperthyroidism and ophthalmopathy.

The input for sequencing was peripheral blood mononuclear cells (PBMCs), taken at new diagnosis, from a patient treated with antithyroid drugs. The source of these receptors is a man aged 35 to 55 with Graves disease. The CDR3 runs from the conserved cysteine through the conserved F or W. D genes are given only for firm matches. Rows give clone size only sometimes, using once, few, many, or a class for an expanded clone.

d_call	v_call	clone_size	cdr3_length	j_call	cdr3_nt	cdr3_aa
NA	TRBV5-1	NA	13	TRBJ2-4	TGCGCCAGCAGCTTGGGTCGCAAAAACATTCAGTACTTC	CASSLGRKNIQYF
TRBD1	TRBV28	few	18	TRBJ1-5	TGTGCCAGCATCCACGGGGGACAGGGGGTTGTAAGGAATCAGCCCCAGCATTTT	CASIHGGQGVVRNQPQHF
NA	TRBV19	NA	15	TRBJ2-1	TGTGCCGGTAGTATAGTCCCATACAAGGTTAATGAGCAGTTCTTC	CAGSIVPYKVNEQFF
NA	TRBV4-1	many	17	TRBJ2-2	TGCGCCAGCAGCCAACCCCTGCTAGCTGCGAACACCGGGGAGCTGTTTTTT	CASSQPLLAANTGELFF
NA	TRBV20-1	many	14	TRBJ2-7	TGCAGTGCTAGTAGGGGGGCAGGTTCCTACGAGCAGTACTTC	CSASRGAGSYEQYF
NA	TRBV5-4	NA	14	TRBJ2-1	TGTGCCAGCAGCTTGGTAACTAGGGGAGAAGAGCAGTTCTTC	CASSLVTRGEEQFF
NA	TRBV20-1	many	17	TRBJ2-7	TGCAGTGCTAGAGATTTGGGAAGGGATGGCCCTTTCTACGAGCAGTACTTC	CSARDLGRDGPFYEQYF
NA	TRBV30	many	14	TRBJ2-7	TGTGCCTGGGTGGACAGCGCCCGCTCCTACGAGCAGTACTTC	CAWVDSARSYEQYF
NA	TRBV6-1	NA	15	TRBJ2-7	TGTGCCAGCACCCCTGGAGGGAAGAGATCCTACGAGCAGTACTTC	CASTPGGKRSYEQYF
TRBD2	TRBV9	few	13	TRBJ2-1	TGTGCCAGCAGCTCGGGAGGGCCGGATGAGCAGTTCTTC	CASSSGGPDEQFF
NA	TRBV24-1	NA	17	TRBJ2-3	TGTGCCACCAGTGATTTGAGGCTAGCAGACGGCACAGATACGCAGTATTTT	CATSDLRLADGTDTQYF
TRBD1	TRBV2	many	17	TRBJ1-5	TGTGCCAGCGGGACTCATAGACAGGGAAGTAGCAATCAGCCCCAGCATTTT	CASGTHRQGSSNQPQHF
TRBD2	TRBV10-3	few	15	TRBJ2-5	TGTGCCATCAGGGAGACTAGCGGGAGGGCGGAGACCCAGTACTTC	CAIRETSGRAETQYF
NA	TRBV6-5	many	14	TRBJ1-2	TGTGCCAGCAGTTACAATCCAGGAACCGACGGCTACACCTTC	CASSYNPGTDGYTF
NA	TRBV6-1	NA	13	TRBJ2-7	TGTGCCAGCGGTCCGTTACCGGTCTACGAGCAGTACTTC	CASGPLPVYEQYF
NA	TRBV12-3/TRBV12-4	NA	15	TRBJ1-4	TGTGCCAGCAGACCGTCCGGTGCGGCTAATGAAAAACTGTTTTTT	CASRPSGAANEKLFF
NA	TRBV2	many	14	TRBJ2-3	TGTGCCAGCGGTGGGACTTCCATGACAGATACGCAGTATTTT	CASGGTSMTDTQYF
NA	TRBV5-1	NA	13	TRBJ2-5	TGCGCCAGCAGCATCCTGTCGGAAGAGACCCAGTACTTC	CASSILSEETQYF
TRBD1	TRBV29-1	many	15	TRBJ1-2	TGCAGCGCTACCTACCGGGACAGCTTTAACTATGGCTACACCTTC	CSATYRDSFNYGYTF
NA	TRBV27	many	14	TRBJ2-5	TGTGCCAGCAGTTTTTATAACCGCCTGGAGACCCAGTACTTC	CASSFYNRLETQYF
TRBD1	TRBV7-9	many	17	TRBJ2-1	TGTGCCAGCAGCTTAGAGTTGGGCAGGGGGCCAAATAATGAGCAGTTCTTC	CASSLELGRGPNNEQFF
TRBD1	TRBV12-3/TRBV12-4	many	13	TRBJ2-7	TGTGCCAGCAGTGTAAGGACAGGGAGCGAGCAGTACTTC	CASSVRTGSEQYF
NA	TRBV9	NA	15	TRBJ2-7	TGTGCCAGCAGCGTAGTCGACGGGACCCCTACCGAGCAGTACTTC	CASSVVDGTPTEQYF
NA	TRBV29-1	NA	13	TRBJ1-3	TGCAGCGTTGGACGCGGCTCTGGAAACACCATATATTTT	CSVGRGSGNTIYF
TRBD2	TRBV5-1	few	19	TRBJ2-1	TGCGCCAGCAGCTTGCCTACTAGTGGAGCGGGAGTTTTCTGGAATGAGCAGTTCTTC	CASSLPTSGAGVFWNEQFF
NA	TRBV4-2	NA	13	TRBJ1-1	TGTGCCAGCAGCCAAGATAACGGAGGGCAAGCTTTCTTT	CASSQDNGGQAFF
TRBD1	TRBV12-3/TRBV12-4	NA	15	TRBJ2-2	TGTGCCAGCAGCTGGGACAGGACCATCACCGGGGAGCTGTTTTTT	CASSWDRTITGELFF
NA	TRBV29-1	NA	11	TRBJ1-1	TGCAGCGCCATTGGGGGGTCCGGGGCTTTCTTT	CSAIGGSGAFF
NA	TRBV11-3	many	15	TRBJ2-3	TGTGCCAGCAGCCCCCTGGGGGCGGGAGCAGATACGCAGTATTTT	CASSPLGAGADTQYF
NA	TRBV6-5	many	13	TRBJ1-2	TGTGCCAGCAGTTACTCAGCGAATGATGGCTACACCTTC	CASSYSANDGYTF
NA	TRBV12-3/TRBV12-4	NA	15	TRBJ2-4	TGTGCCAGCAGTTACAGGGTCCGAGCCAAAAACATTCAGTACTTC	CASSYRVRAKNIQYF
TRBD2	TRBV12-3/TRBV12-4	many	18	TRBJ2-3	TGTGCCAGCAGTTTGGAGACTAGCGGGATACCCCACACAGATACGCAGTATTTT	CASSLETSGIPHTDTQYF
NA	TRBV28	many	15	TRBJ1-1	TGTGCCAGCAGTTTATTACCCCGGGGGGGGACTGAAGCTTTCTTT	CASSLLPRGGTEAFF
NA	TRBV28	many	12	TRBJ2-3	TGTGCCAGCAGCCTACTTGCAGATACGCAGTATTTT	CASSLLADTQYF
TRBD1	TRBV27	few	15	TRBJ2-5	TGTGCCAGCAGTGCCGGGACAGGGTGGCAAGAGACCCAGTACTTC	CASSAGTGWQETQYF
TRBD1	TRBV6-1	NA	13	TRBJ2-2	TGTGCCAGCAGAATTGCAGGGGGCGGGGAGCTGTTTTTT	CASRIAGGGELFF
NA	TRBV28	many	14	TRBJ1-1	TGTGCCAGCAGTTTAAAGGGGTGGGGAATTGAAGCTTTCTTT	CASSLKGWGIEAFF
NA	TRBV5-6	many	15	TRBJ1-1	TGTGCCAGCAGCTTTGGAGGTTCGTGGAACACTGAAGCTTTCTTT	CASSFGGSWNTEAFF
NA	TRBV6-2/TRBV6-3	once	18	TRBJ2-7	TGTGCCAGCAGGACCCGGTCTAGCTCCTTAGGGGCCCCCTACGAGCAGTACTTC	CASRTRSSSLGAPYEQYF
NA	TRBV28	NA	12	TRBJ1-2	TGTGCAGCGACGGGGGGCTTAAGTGGCTACACCTTC	CAATGGLSGYTF
NA	TRBV18	few	17	TRBJ2-1	TGTGCCAGCTCACCAAAAATCATTGATTCCAGGAACAATGAGCAGTTCTTC	CASSPKIIDSRNNEQFF
TRBD2	TRBV11-1	NA	20	TRBJ2-2	TGTGCCAGCAGCTTAGGTTGGACTAGCGGGAGGTTCGCGAACACCGGGGAGCTGTTTTTT	CASSLGWTSGRFANTGELFF
NA	TRBV7-9	NA	12	TRBJ2-5	TGTGCCAGCAGCCCGTATGAAGAGACCCAGTACTTC	CASSPYEETQYF
NA	TRBV12-5	NA	11	TRBJ2-7	TGTGCTAGTGGTTTGGGCATAGAGCGGTACTTC	CASGLGIERYF
TRBD1	TRBV7-9	NA	15	TRBJ1-4	TGTGCCAGCAGAGCACCGGGACAGGGTAATGAAAAACTGTTTTTT	CASRAPGQGNEKLFF
TRBD2	TRBV3-1	NA	13	TRBJ2-7	TGTGCCAGCAGCCAAGGGACTAGCGATGAGCAGTACTTC	CASSQGTSDEQYF
TRBD2	TRBV29-1	few	14	TRBJ2-1	TGCAGCGTTGAAGGCCGGACTAGCAGAAATGAGCAGTTCTTC	CSVEGRTSRNEQFF
TRBD2	TRBV24-1	many	16	TRBJ2-1	TGTGCCACCAGTGACCGACTAGCGGGAGGGATCGATGAGCAGTTCTTC	CATSDRLAGGIDEQFF
NA	TRBV27	NA	16	TRBJ2-7	TGTGCCAGCAGTTTTGGCGGAGGGGATTCTTGGTTCGAGCAGTGCTTC	CASSFGGGDSWFEQCF
TRBD2	TRBV3-1	NA	16	TRBJ2-1	TGTGCCAGCAGCCCCGAACTAGCGGGAGAAGGTAGTGAGCAGTTCTTC	CASSPELAGEGSEQFF
NA	TRBV28	many	11	TRBJ2-7	TGTGCCAGCAGCCCTCGTGGTAAGCAGTACTTC	CASSPRGKQYF
NA	TRBV20-1	NA	13	TRBJ1-5	TGCAGTGCTACCGGGACCGTAAGGGAGCCCCAGCATTTT	CSATGTVREPQHF
NA	TRBV19	many	15	TRBJ2-7	TGTGCCAGTAGCCCTCTTGCGCCACAACGCGGCGAGCAGTACTTC	CASSPLAPQRGEQYF
NA	TRBV5-1	NA	15	TRBJ2-5	TGCGCCAGCAGCCCCAATGGTATCGTGCGGGAGACCCAGTACTTC	CASSPNGIVRETQYF
NA	TRBV7-6	many	16	TRBJ2-7	TGTGCCAGCAGCTTGGGCCGGGACAATCCGGCCCGCGAGCAGTACTTC	CASSLGRDNPAREQYF
TRBD1	TRBV19	NA	17	TRBJ2-7	TGTGCCAGTAGCCGGACAGGGCAGTTGTCTACCAACTACGAGCAGTACTTC	CASSRTGQLSTNYEQYF